The 30 T cell receptor beta chains reported below all come from one sample, sequenced in a study of CD8 T cells in ankylosing spondylitis (TCRdb year 2017). Broader findings and caveats from the paper: Blood from ankylosing spondylitis patients appeared to be characterized by a TCR beta motif composed of under 10 highly homologous amino acid variants.

Preparation of the library involved 5' RACE. Instrument used: Illumina HiSeq 2500. TCRdb passed the public sequencing reads through fastp at Q25 and MiXCR, retaining productive beta sequences. Rows with a matching CDR3 protein are joined into one entry that keeps the most common DNA and genes. The sample table contains about 330,000 distinct CDR3 sequences; only one count was recorded for roughly 8% of them. About 14% of the sample is in the top ten clones. No cognate antigen is known for these TCRs. Sample: blood, either unsorted or a sorted T cell fraction (not recorded which). The receptor set was obtained from a male donor with ankylosing spondylitis.

This clonotype was recorded a few times. This sequence joins TRBV7-2 and TRBJ2-2; weak D call: TRBD2 (6 bases). The CDR3 sequence is 16 residues long. V was trimmed by 0 bases and J by 1 base, leaving 9 bases between them. From germline, CDR1 is SGHTA and CDR2 FQGNSA. CDR3 amino acids: CASSLAGSLNTGELFF. The CDR3 DNA sequence: TGTGCCAGCAGCTTAGCCGGGAGTCTGAACACCGGGGAGCTGTTTTTT.

This clonotype was found a few times. J is TRBJ2-7 and V is TRBV29-1; 7 bases match TRBD2. The length of the CDR3 is 13 residues. The germline V gene has CDR1 SQVTM and CDR2 ANQGSEA. Trimming took 3 bases from V and 3 from J; bases not matched to a gene: 5. CDR3 DNA: TGCAGCGTTGAGGGCGGGAGCATCTACGAGCAGTACTTC. Translating gives CSVEGGSIYEQYF.

This clonotype was recorded many times. The J gene is TRBJ2-2, the V gene TRBV5-6; D is unresolved. Looked up from germline, CDR1 is SGHDT and CDR2 is YYEEEE. The germline V and J ends were trimmed by 2 bases and 1 base, with 6 bases remaining between them. There are 14 residues in the CDR3. CDR3 sequence: CASSFTWNTGELFF. The CDR3 bases are TGTGCCAGCAGCTTTACTTGGAACACCGGGGAGCTGTTTTTT.

This chain links TRBV12-3 or TRBV12-4 with TRBJ2-4; 8 bases are shared with TRBD2. The V gene end was trimmed by 2 bases and the J gene end by 7 bases; junction bases not matched to a gene: 10. The CDR3 is 16 amino acids. As DNA, the CDR3 is TGTGCCAGCAGTTTAATGGGACTAGTCGGTAGTAACATTCAGTACTTC. It codes for CASSLMGLVGSNIQYF.

This clonotype has more than one count but fewer than ten. This sequence joins TRBV7-3 and TRBJ2-1; D ambiguous. V was shortened by 0 bases and J by 8 bases, with 14 bases between the two germline ends. Germline V gene sequence: CDR1 SGHTA, CDR2 FQGTGA. The CDR3 covers 15 residues. CDR3 region: CASSLTPGTTHEQFF. The CDR3 DNA reads as TGTGCCAGCAGCTTAACCCCAGGCACTACCCATGAGCAGTTCTTC. The full variable domain, completed using reference TRBV7-3 and TRBJ2-1, is GAGVSQTPSNKVTEKGKYVELRCDPISGHTALYWYRQSLGQGPEFLIYFQGTGAADDSGLPNDRFFAVRPEGSVSTLKIQRTERGDSAVYLCASSLTPGTTHEQFFGPGTRLTVL.

This clonotype showed up just a few times. The rearrangement uses TRBV7-2 and TRBJ2-5; D not certain. V was clipped by 1 base and J by 5 bases, with 8 bases between them. The length of the CDR3 is 13 residues. Germline V CDR1 and CDR2: SGHTA, FQGNSA. This CDR3 reads CASSLGDIETQYF. CDR3 nucleotide sequence: TGTGCCAGCAGCTTAGGAGATATTGAGACCCAGTACTTC.

This clonotype was detected many times. This CDR3 is CASSFPGRTGELFF. The CDR3 DNA sequence: TGTGCCAGCAGCTTCCCCGGGAGGACCGGGGAGCTGTTTTTT. The chain has TRBV7-9 and TRBJ2-2; TRBD2 aligns across 7 bases. The CDR3 is 14 amino acids. Germline lookup yields CDR1 SEHNR and CDR2 FQNEAQ (reference sequence). Trimming removed 3 bases from V and 5 bases from J; junction bases left unmatched: 3.

Only a few counts were recorded for this clonotype. This chain uses TRBV9 with TRBJ1-1; D perhaps matches TRBD1 (5 bases). Germline V gene sequence: CDR1 SGDLS, CDR2 YYNGEE. The CDR3 is made up of 15 amino acids. Trimming shortened V by 0 bases and J by 1 base, and 10 bases separated the two germline ends. The CDR3 DNA reads as TGTGCCAGCAGCGTAGCGACAGCCCCGAACACTGAAGCTTTCTTT. It encodes CASSVATAPNTEAFF.

This clonotype has more than one count but fewer than ten. The rearrangement links TRBV19 to TRBJ2-6; TRBD2 matches at 12 bases. Losses at the gene ends were 2 bases for V and 7 bases for J; bases not matched to a gene: 6. Looked up from germline, CDR1 is LNHDA and CDR2 is SQIVND (reference sequence). The CDR3 covers 17 residues. The CDR3 sequence is CASSIYGLAGRANVLTF. For the CDR3, the DNA is TGTGCCAGTAGTATATACGGACTAGCGGGAAGAGCCAACGTCCTGACTTTC.

Only a few counts were recorded for this clonotype. The rearrangement uses TRBV5-1 and TRBJ2-1, with D hard to call. Germline CDR1 and CDR2: SGHRS and YFSETQ. The CDR3 runs 14 residues. V lost 3 bases and J lost 3, with 10 bases in between. The CDR3 loop reads CASSSDKIYNEQFF. Written as DNA, the CDR3 is TGCGCCAGCAGCTCCGACAAAATCTACAATGAGCAGTTCTTC.

The gene calls are TRBV4-2 and TRBJ1-4; D gene uncertain. V lost 4 bases and J 4 bases, leaving 16 bases between the germline ends. CDR1 is LGHNA and CDR2 is YNFKEQ in the germline V gene. There are 16 residues in the CDR3. CDR3 in DNA: TGTGCCAGCAGCCTAGAACCGGAAAAGCTTAATGAAAAACTGTTTTTT. It specifies CASSLEPEKLNEKLFF.

This sequence joins TRBV28 and TRBJ1-4; 9 bases are shared with TRBD1. With 2 bases clipped from V and 5 bases from J, the junction kept 6 bases outside the gene matches. Looked up from germline, CDR1 is MDHEN and CDR2 is SYDVKM. The CDR3 is 16 amino acids. In nucleotides, the CDR3 is TGTGCCAGCAGTTTACTCAACGGACAGGGGAATGAAAAACTGTTTTTT. Translated: CASSLLNGQGNEKLFF.

The sample holds many counts of this clonotype. V is TRBV20-1 and J is TRBJ2-1; D remains ambiguous. Trimming removed 0 bases from V and 8 bases from J, with 17 bases in between. Germline CDR1 is DFQATT and CDR2 is SNEGSKA (reference sequence). The CDR3 totals 15 residues. The CDR3 nucleotides read TGCAGTGCTAGAGATCCGGACCCTAGGAGATATGAGCAGTTCTTC. Protein product: CSARDPDPRRYEQFF.

This clonotype has only a few counts. The rearrangement uses TRBV9 and TRBJ2-2, with no clear D. The CDR3 length is 15 residues. V was pared by 3 bases and J by 4 bases, with 13 bases between. Per germline, CDR1 SGDLS and CDR2 YYNGEE. The CDR3 DNA is TGTGCCAGCAGCGGACTGGGCAGCCTCACCGGGGAGCTGTTTTTT. Translating it yields CASSGLGSLTGELFF.

There are a few counts of this clonotype. The V call is TRBV5-1, the J call TRBJ2-1; no reliable D call. Germline V gene sequence: CDR1 SGHRS, CDR2 YFSETQ. Trimming pared 1 base from V and 6 bases from J, leaving 5 bases between. The CDR3 length is 12 residues. CDR3 DNA: TGCGCCAGCAGCTTGCCCAGCAATGAGCAGTTCTTC. The encoded protein is CASSLPSNEQFF.

At least ten counts were recorded for this clonotype. The V call is TRBV29-1, the J call TRBJ2-2; TRBD2 aligns across 8 bases. Germline assignment: CDR1 SQVTM and CDR2 ANQGSEA. Losses at the gene ends were 7 bases for V and 2 bases for J; bases not matched to a gene: 6. The CDR3 is 14 residues long. The CDR3 spells CSARRGVNTGELFF. The CDR3 region has the DNA TGCAGCGCCCGGCGGGGGGTCAACACCGGGGAGCTGTTTTTT.

The J gene is TRBJ2-1, the V gene TRBV6-5; D is unresolved. This CDR3 contains 15 residues. Germline V gene lookup returns CDR1 MNHEY and CDR2 SVGAGI. Trimming took off 2 bases at V and 5 bases at J, with 13 bases between the two ends. The CDR3 loop is CASSYDAYPNNEQFF. In DNA form, the CDR3 reads TGTGCCAGCAGTTACGACGCTTATCCAAACAATGAGCAGTTCTTC.

This clonotype has ten or more counts. This chain uses TRBV20-1 with TRBJ2-1; 9 bases are a match to TRBD2. Trimming at V came to 1 base and at J to 6 bases, leaving 7 bases not matched to a gene. Germline V CDR1 and CDR2: DFQATT, SNEGSKA (reference sequence). CDR3 length: 15 residues. This chain's CDR3 is CSARVSLAGLNEQFF. For the CDR3, the DNA is TGCAGTGCTAGAGTATCCCTAGCGGGACTCAATGAGCAGTTCTTC.

This clonotype was counted only a few times. The rearrangement joins TRBV5-1 to TRBJ2-2; 10 bases agree with TRBD1. Per germline, CDR1 SGHRS and CDR2 YFSETQ. V was pared by 1 base and J by 6 bases, with 6 bases of the junction left unmatched. The CDR3 is 16 amino acids. The CDR3 sequence: CASSLPGTGDAGELFF. In DNA form, the CDR3 reads TGCGCCAGCAGCTTGCCGGGGACAGGGGATGCCGGGGAGCTGTTTTTT.

The V and J genes are TRBV2 and TRBJ1-4; D uncertain. Germline CDR1 SNHLY, CDR2 FYNNEI. V dropped 8 bases and J dropped 8 bases, with 12 bases sitting between them. The CDR3 has 12 amino acids. Here the CDR3 reads CASGSPGEKLFF. The CDR3 bases are TGTGCCAGCGGGTCGCCGGGGGAAAAACTGTTTTTT.

This clonotype was counted at least ten times. The chain is built from TRBV20-1 and TRBJ2-2, with 11 positions matching TRBD1. Germline lookup yields CDR1 DFQATT and CDR2 SNEGSKA (reference sequence). CDR3 length: 16 amino acids. V shed 0 bases and J 8 bases; nucleotides not matched to a gene: 8. CDR3 region: CSARDSRTGGSGELFF. The DNA for the CDR3 is TGCAGTGCTAGAGATTCCCGGACAGGGGGCTCAGGGGAGCTGTTTTTT.

In this sample, this clonotype turned up many times. For the CDR3, the DNA is TGTGCCAGCAGCTTACGGGACAGCGGACTCGAAGCTTTCTTT. It encodes CASSLRDSGLEAFF. The chain combines TRBV11-2 with TRBJ1-1; 7 positions agree with TRBD1. Germline lookup yields CDR1 SGHAT and CDR2 FQNNGV. The CDR3 has 14 residues. Unmatched junction bases numbered 8, after V lost 2 bases and J lost 8 bases.

This clonotype turned up a few times. The rearrangement links TRBV12-3 or TRBV12-4 to TRBJ1-3; no reliable D call. Trimming shortened V by 2 bases and J by 4 bases, and 15 bases separated the two germline ends. The CDR3 has 16 amino acids. The DNA of the CDR3 is TGTGCCAGCAGTTTACTGGGGAGGTCCTCCGGAAACACCATATATTTT. It specifies CASSLLGRSSGNTIYF.

The CDR3 region has the DNA TGTGCCAGCAGCCTATCGGGACAGGATAATTCACCCCTCCACTTT. Translating it yields CASSLSGQDNSPLHF. The gene calls are TRBV4-2 and TRBJ1-6; 8 bases fit TRBD1. The V gene end was trimmed by 4 bases and the J gene end by 5 bases; junction bases not matched to a gene: 4. Looked up from germline, CDR1 is LGHNA and CDR2 is YNFKEQ. CDR3 length: 15 residues.

In this sample, this clonotype turned up many times. This rearrangement joins TRBV12-3 or TRBV12-4 to TRBJ1-5; possible D gene TRBD1, 6 bases. This CDR3 region has 17 residues. V gave up 2 bases and J gave up 0 bases, with 14 bases separating them. The CDR3 bases are TGTGCCAGCAGTTTAAGGGGGGGACATTTTAGCAATCAGCCCCAGCATTTT. It yields the protein CASSLRGGHFSNQPQHF.

This clonotype has more than one count but fewer than ten. V usage is TRBV7-9 and J usage is TRBJ1-1; 10 bases map to TRBD1. The V gene's germline CDR1 is SEHNR and CDR2 FQNEAQ (reference sequence). This CDR3 contains 17 residues. With V trimmed by 5 bases and J by 2 bases, 11 bases remained unmatched. CDR3 coding DNA: TGTGCCAGCAGCCGGACAGGGGGGGCAATAAGCAACACTGAAGCTTTCTTT. Translating gives CASSRTGGAISNTEAFF.

This clonotype was seen repeatedly, ten times or more. V gene TRBV6-2 or TRBV6-3 combines with J gene TRBJ2-6; no reliable D call. Germline V lookup: CDR1 MNHEY, CDR2 SVGEGT. The CDR3 consists of 12 residues. Trimming shortened V by 8 bases and J by 2 bases, and 4 bases separated the two germline ends. DNA of the CDR3: TGTGCCAGCCATCCTGGGGCCAACGTCCTGACTTTC. Encoded protein: CASHPGANVLTF.

This sequence joins TRBV20-1 and TRBJ2-2; D not resolved. Trimming took off 0 bases at V and 1 base at J, with 9 bases between the two ends. The CDR3 is made up of 15 amino acids. Germline CDR1 reads DFQATT; CDR2 reads SNEGSKA (reference sequence). DNA of the CDR3: TGCAGTGCTAGAGAGCGGTTCTTGAACACCGGGGAGCTGTTTTTT. As protein: CSARERFLNTGELFF.

This clonotype came up a few times. The chain joins TRBV5-1 to TRBJ2-7; 14 bases are shared with TRBD2. In germline, CDR1 is SGHRS, CDR2 YFSETQ. The CDR3 is 16 residues long. The trim removed 1 base at V and 5 bases at J, leaving 5 bases unmatched. CDR3 bases: TGCGCCAGCAGCTTGATGGGACTAGCGGGAGCTCACGAGCAGTACTTC. As protein: CASSLMGLAGAHEQYF.

In this sample, this clonotype turned up many times. The V gene is TRBV20-1, the J gene TRBJ2-1, with 9 positions matching TRBD2. V shed 7 bases, J shed 6 bases, and the junction held 10 bases outside the gene matches. CDR3 length: 14 residues. CDR1 is DFQATT and CDR2 is SNEGSKA in the germline V gene (reference sequence). The CDR3 bases are TGCAGTGTTGAACCGGGACTAGCTTCCAATGAGCAGTTCTTC. The encoded protein is CSVEPGLASNEQFF.